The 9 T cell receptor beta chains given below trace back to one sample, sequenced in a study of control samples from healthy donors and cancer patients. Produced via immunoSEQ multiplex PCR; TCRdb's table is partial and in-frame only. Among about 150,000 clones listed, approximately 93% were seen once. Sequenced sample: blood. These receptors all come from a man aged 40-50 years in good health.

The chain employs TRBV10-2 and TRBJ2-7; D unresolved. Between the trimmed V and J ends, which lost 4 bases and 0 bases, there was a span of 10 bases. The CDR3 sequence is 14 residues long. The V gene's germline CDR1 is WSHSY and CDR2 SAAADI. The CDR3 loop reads CASSAGSNSYEQYF. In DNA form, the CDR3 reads TGCGCCAGCAGTGCTGGTTCCAACTCCTACGAGCAGTACTTC.

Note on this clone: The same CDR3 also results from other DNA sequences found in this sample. CDR3 coding DNA: TGTGCCAGCAGCTTAGTTGATACCGGGGAGCTGTTTTTT. Residues: CASSLVDTGELFF. This chain joins TRBV11-2 and TRBJ2-2; D uncertain. Germline CDR1 reads SGHAT; CDR2 reads FQNNGV. This CDR3 is built from 13 residues. V lost 1 base, J lost 5 bases, and 5 bases lay in between.

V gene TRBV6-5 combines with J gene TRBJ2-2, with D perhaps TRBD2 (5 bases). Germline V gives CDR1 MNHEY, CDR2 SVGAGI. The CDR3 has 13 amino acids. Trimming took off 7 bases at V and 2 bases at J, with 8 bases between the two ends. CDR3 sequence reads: CASIRENTGELFF. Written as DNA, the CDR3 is TGTGCCAGCATTCGGGAAAACACCGGGGAGCTGTTTTTT.

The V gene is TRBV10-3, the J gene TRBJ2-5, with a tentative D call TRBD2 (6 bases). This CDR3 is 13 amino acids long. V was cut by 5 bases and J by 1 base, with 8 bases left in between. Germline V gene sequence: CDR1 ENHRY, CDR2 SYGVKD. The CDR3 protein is CAISRDFQETQYF. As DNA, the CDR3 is TGTGCCATCAGTAGGGACTTCCAAGAGACCCAGTACTTC.

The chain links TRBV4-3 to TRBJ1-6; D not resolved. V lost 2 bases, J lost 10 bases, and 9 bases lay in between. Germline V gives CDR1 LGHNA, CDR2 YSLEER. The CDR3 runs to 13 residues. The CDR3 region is CASSQSRGSPLHF. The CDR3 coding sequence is TGCGCCAGCAGCCAATCCCGTGGGTCACCCCTCCACTTT.

CDR3 protein: CASSTRQGLSNVLTF. The CDR3 DNA is TGTGCCAGTAGTACACGTCAGGGTCTTTCCAACGTCCTGACTTTC. This sequence joins TRBV19 and TRBJ2-6, with D maybe TRBD1 (5 bases). With 4 bases removed from V and 8 bases from J, the gap between germline ends came to 15 bases. The CDR3 covers 15 residues. Germline V gives CDR1 LNHDA, CDR2 SQIVND (reference sequence).

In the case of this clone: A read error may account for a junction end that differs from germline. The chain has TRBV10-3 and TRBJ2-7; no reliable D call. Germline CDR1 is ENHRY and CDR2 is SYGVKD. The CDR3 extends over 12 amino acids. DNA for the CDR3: TGTGCCATCAGTGATACCGCCTACGGGCAGTACTTC. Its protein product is CAISDTAYGQYF.

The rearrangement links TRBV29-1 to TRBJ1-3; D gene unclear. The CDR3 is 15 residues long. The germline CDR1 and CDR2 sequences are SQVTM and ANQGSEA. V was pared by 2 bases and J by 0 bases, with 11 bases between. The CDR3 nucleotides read TGCAGCGTTGAAATGGACGGGAGCTCTGGAAACACCATATATTTT. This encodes CSVEMDGSSGNTIYF.

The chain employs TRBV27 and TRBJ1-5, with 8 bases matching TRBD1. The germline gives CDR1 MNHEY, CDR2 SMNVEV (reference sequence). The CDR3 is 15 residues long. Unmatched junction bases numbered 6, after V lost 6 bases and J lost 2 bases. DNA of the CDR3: TGTGCCAGCAGCGCAGGGGGCGCCGGCAATCAGCCCCAGCATTTT. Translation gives CASSAGGAGNQPQHF.